The next 25 T cell receptor beta chains were all read from a single sample in a study of OX40 agonist ivuxolimab in advanced cancers. Profiled with immunoSEQ multiplex PCR; TCRdb holds only in-frame clones, not every one. The sample gives 80,000 to 95,000 clones, about 90% of which show up once; around 0.54% is in the top ten. Sample: CD4+ or CD8+ T cells sorted from blood, taken in a trial of the OX40 agonist ivuxolimab. These receptors were obtained from an adult with an advanced solid tumor such as melanoma, head and neck, liver or kidney cancer.

This sequence joins TRBV5-1 and TRBJ1-5; 8 nucleotides agree with TRBD1. V lost 5 bases, J lost 7 bases, and 8 bases stayed unmatched. Germline V gene data show CDR1 as SGHRS and CDR2 as YFSETQ. There are 14 residues in the CDR3. The CDR3 DNA follows: TGCGCCAGCAGACGGACAGGGTGGAGACAGCCCCAGCATTTT. Its translation: CASRRTGWRQPQHF.

The rearrangement joins TRBV7-8 to TRBJ2-1, with D possibly matching TRBD2 (5 bases). Germline CDR1 is SGHVS and CDR2 is FQNEAQ. Trimming shortened V by 5 bases and J by 6 bases, and 14 bases separated the two germline ends. This CDR3 has 14 amino acids. CDR3 loop: CASSDQLVSNEQFF. CDR3 DNA: TGTGCCAGCAGCGACCAACTAGTGTCCAATGAGCAGTTCTTC.

This chain joins TRBV7-8 and TRBJ2-1; D is possibly TRBD2 (5 bases). Germline V gene lookup returns CDR1 SGHVS and CDR2 FQNEAQ. The CDR3 covers 12 residues. V lost 1 base and J 12 bases, leaving 10 bases between the germline ends. The CDR3 DNA reads as TGTGCCAGCAGCTTAGTCAGCGAGGGGCAGTTCTTC. This sequence encodes CASSLVSEGQFF.

CDR3 loop: CASSEARVGREQYF. As DNA, the CDR3 is TGTGCCAGCAGTGAAGCGCGGGTAGGTCGCGAGCAGTACTTC. The chain couples TRBV2 to TRBJ2-7; TRBD2 might be the D (5 bases). V was trimmed by 0 bases and J by 6 bases, leaving 12 bases between them. Germline values: CDR1 SNHLY, CDR2 FYNNEI. This CDR3 has 14 residues.

V and J are TRBV2 and TRBJ2-1; D perhaps matches TRBD2 (6 bases). Trimming stripped 6 bases from V and 4 bases from J, with 22 bases between. This CDR3 spans 17 amino acids. Germline-derived CDR1 and CDR2 are SNHLY and FYNNEI. CDR3 amino acids: CASSSLIGPGDYNEQFF. The CDR3 DNA is TGTGCCAGCAGCTCTTTAATCGGGCCGGGGGATTACAATGAGCAGTTCTTC.

The chain uses TRBV30 and TRBJ1-6; perhaps TRBD1 as D (6 bases). Germline loops: CDR1 GTSNPN, CDR2 SVGIG (reference sequence). This CDR3 is built from 14 residues. V was shortened by 0 bases and J by 9 bases, with 12 bases between the two germline ends. The CDR3 DNA is TGTGCCTGGAGTGTAATGGCAGGGGTTTCACCCCTCCACTTT. Protein sequence: CAWSVMAGVSPLHF.

Of note for this clone: This sample also contains other DNA sequences that code for the same CDR3. The gene calls are TRBV7-2 and TRBJ1-2, with 8 bases fitting TRBD1. The junction had 3 bases not matched to a gene; V was cut back by 5 bases and J by 4 bases. The CDR3 contains 13 residues. Germline loops: CDR1 SGHTA, CDR2 FQGNSA. As DNA, the CDR3 is TGTGCCAGCAGCCCCACAGGGGGCTATGGCTACACCTTC. Translation: CASSPTGGYGYTF.

V and J are TRBV9 and TRBJ2-1; TRBD1 agrees at 8 bases. There are 14 residues in the CDR3. V lost 3 bases, J lost 6 bases, and 5 bases stayed unmatched. Per the germline V gene, CDR1 is SGDLS and CDR2 is YYNGEE. CDR3 nucleotide sequence: TGTGCCAGCAGCGGACAACAGGGGGGCAATGAGCAGTTCTTC. Protein product: CASSGQQGGNEQFF.

The V and J genes are TRBV5-1 and TRBJ2-3, with a tentative D call TRBD2 (6 bases). The germline CDR1 and CDR2 sequences are SGHRS and YFSETQ. V was shortened by 0 bases and J by 1 base, with 12 bases between the two germline ends. CDR3 length: 16 amino acids. In nucleotides, the CDR3 is TGCGCCAGCAGCTTGGGAGGGCCGGGGGGCACAGATACGCAGTATTTT. This sequence encodes CASSLGGPGGTDTQYF.

This clone was found once. The V gene is TRBV7-2, the J gene TRBJ2-2; 11 nucleotides match TRBD2. Germline V lookup: CDR1 SGHTA, CDR2 FQGNSA. The CDR3 extends over 15 amino acids. J lost 8 bases, V lost 4 bases, and 6 bases had no gene match. The CDR3 DNA reads TGTGCCAGCAGCTCCCTAGCGGGGGGACGTGGGGAGCTGTTTTTT. It is translated as CASSSLAGGRGELFF. Using reference TRBV7-2 and TRBJ2-2 for the parts outside the CDR3, the full variable domain is GAGVSQSPSNKVTEKGKDVELRCDPISGHTALYWYRQSLGQGLEFLIYFQGNSAPDKSGLPSDRFSAERTGGSVSTLTIQRTQQEDSAVYLCASSSLAGGRGELFFGEGSRLTVL.

The gene calls are TRBV19 and TRBJ2-3; 8 bases match TRBD1. Germline V gene sequence: CDR1 LNHDA, CDR2 SQIVND (reference sequence). After removal of 6 bases from V and 2 bases from J, the junction contained 4 bases not matched to a gene. This CDR3 has 14 amino acids. The CDR3 spells CASRRDRSTDTQYF. The CDR3 nucleotides are TGTGCCAGTAGGCGGGACAGGTCCACAGATACGCAGTATTTT.

This chain's CDR3 is CASSNPERGGGTDTQYF. The CDR3 DNA follows: TGTGCCAGCAGCAACCCAGAGCGGGGGGGTGGCACAGATACGCAGTATTTT. The chain has TRBV7-8 and TRBJ2-3, with 10 nucleotides matching TRBD2. The germline CDR1 and CDR2 sequences are SGHVS and FQNEAQ. Trimming took 5 bases from V and 1 from J; bases not matched to a gene: 9. CDR3 length: 17 amino acids.

This chain links TRBV10-1 with TRBJ1-2, with D possibly TRBD1 on 5 matching bases. The CDR3 sequence is 14 residues long. CDR1 is WNHNN and CDR2 is SYGVQD in the germline V gene (reference sequence). Trimming stripped 3 bases from V and 9 bases from J, with 17 bases between. CDR3 nucleotides: TGCGCCAGCAGTGAAGCTAGGGACGCGGGTCGCTACACCTTC. Its translation is CASSEARDAGRYTF.

This rearrangement joins TRBV2 to TRBJ1-2; D is perhaps TRBD1 (6 bases). The V gene's germline CDR1 is SNHLY and CDR2 FYNNEI. The CDR3 is made up of 13 amino acids. The CDR3 sequence: CGKNKGTPYGYTF. CDR3 bases: TGTGGTAAAAACAAGGGGACACCCTATGGCTACACCTTC.

The V and J genes are TRBV6-1 and TRBJ1-6; D is undetermined. V was cut by 7 bases and J by 3 bases, with 10 bases left in between. The length of the CDR3 is 14 residues. Germline values: CDR1 MNHNS, CDR2 SASEGT. CDR3 protein: CASIAGFYNSPLHF. CDR3 coding DNA: TGTGCCAGCATAGCCGGATTCTATAATTCACCCCTCCACTTT.

V usage is TRBV10-3 and J usage is TRBJ1-5, with 9 bases matching TRBD1. With 10 bases clipped from V and 12 bases from J, the junction kept 13 bases outside the gene matches. The CDR3 length is 13 residues. From germline, CDR1 is ENHRY and CDR2 SYGVKD. The CDR3 DNA follows: TGTGCCACTAGTCCGGGACAGGGTGTTAGCCAGCATTTT. Its translation is CATSPGQGVSQHF.

In nucleotides, the CDR3 is TGTGCCAGCAGTTCGGCGGGGGGGCGATTGAAAGCTTTCTTT. This codes for CASSSAGGRLKAFF. The chain carries TRBV28 and TRBJ1-1, with TRBD1 as a possible D gene (6 bases). V was clipped by 4 bases and J by 9 bases, with 18 bases between them. CDR1 and CDR2 (germline): MDHEN, SYDVKM. This CDR3 region has 14 residues. Filled out from reference TRBV28 and TRBJ1-1, the complete variable domain reads DVKVTQSSRYLVKRTGEKVFLECVQDMDHENMFWYRQDPGLGLRLIYFSYDVKMKEKGDIPEGYSVSREKKERFSLILESASTNQTSMYLCASSSAGGRLKAFFGQGTRLTVV.

The rearrangement uses TRBV27 and TRBJ1-5; unclear D gene. The CDR3 covers 14 residues. CDR1 and CDR2 from the germline V gene are MNHEY and SMNVEV (reference sequence). V was pared by 4 bases and J by 7 bases, with 14 bases between. This CDR3 reads CASSSTNPEQPQHF. The CDR3 DNA is TGTGCCAGCAGTTCTACGAATCCAGAGCAGCCCCAGCATTTT.

Only a few counts were recorded for this clone. The V gene is TRBV7-9, the J gene TRBJ1-1; a weak D match, TRBD1 (5 bases). Germline V gene lookup returns CDR1 SEHNR and CDR2 FQNEAQ (reference sequence). V lost 2 bases, J lost 6 bases, and 10 bases lay in between. This CDR3 spans 13 amino acids. CDR3 loop: CASSLLTQAEAFF. The CDR3 DNA reads TGTGCCAGCAGCTTACTAACACAGGCTGAAGCTTTCTTT.

V gene TRBV5-1 combines with J gene TRBJ2-7, with D maybe TRBD1 (6 bases). This CDR3 has 14 amino acids. Germline-derived CDR1 and CDR2 are SGHRS and YFSETQ. V gave up 3 bases and J gave up 2 bases, with 12 bases separating them. The DNA of the CDR3 is TGCGCCAGCAGCTCCGTCCAGGGGCCCTACGAGCAGTACTTC. Translating gives CASSSVQGPYEQYF.

CDR3 amino acids: CASSSEQQETQYF. CDR3 bases: TGTGCCAGCAGTTCGGAACAGCAAGAGACCCAGTACTTC. This rearrangement joins TRBV28 to TRBJ2-5, with unresolved D. The CDR3 contains 13 residues. Between the trimmed V and J ends, which lost 4 bases and 2 bases, there was a span of 8 bases. CDR1 and CDR2 (germline): MDHEN, SYDVKM.

The chain carries TRBV9 and TRBJ2-2; the D gene could be TRBD1 or TRBD2 (5 bases each). The CDR3 spans 16 residues. Germline V lookup: CDR1 SGDLS, CDR2 YYNGEE. Between the trimmed V and J ends, which lost 4 bases and 0 bases, there was a span of 13 bases. The CDR3, as DNA: TGTGCCAGCAGCCATCGTTCGGGGCCGAACACCGGGGAGCTGTTTTTT. It encodes CASSHRSGPNTGELFF.

This clone has only one observation. The chain joins TRBV14 to TRBJ2-7; tentatively, D is TRBD1 (6 bases). The V end was cut by 0 bases, the J end by 6 bases, with 9 bases between. The germline gives CDR1 SGHDN, CDR2 FVKESK. CDR3 length equals 13 residues. The CDR3 here is CASSQDPRGEQYF. Here the CDR3 DNA reads TGTGCCAGCAGCCAAGACCCCAGGGGCGAGCAGTACTTC.

The rearrangement joins TRBV11-2 to TRBJ2-1; 12 bases agree with TRBD2. The CDR3 extends over 16 amino acids. Germline V gene sequence: CDR1 SGHAT, CDR2 FQNNGV. Trimming took 1 base from V and 9 from J; bases not matched to a gene: 7. The CDR3 DNA reads TGTGCCAGCAGCTTAGGGTGGCTAGCGGGAGGGGGTGAGCAGTTCTTC. Encoded protein: CASSLGWLAGGGEQFF. The whole variable domain, filled in from reference TRBV11-2 and TRBJ2-1, reads EAGVAQSPRYKIIEKRQSVAFWCNPISGHATLYWYQQILGQGPKLLIQFQNNGVVDDSQLPKDRFSAERLKGVDSTLKIQPAKLEDSAVYLCASSLGWLAGGGEQFFGPGTRLTVL.

This chain joins TRBV11-3 and TRBJ2-7; no clear D gene. The CDR3 loop spans 15 amino acids. Per germline, CDR1 SGHNT and CDR2 YENEEA. With 4 bases removed from V and 0 bases from J, the gap between germline ends came to 13 bases. CDR3 region: CASSSGGVSSYEQYF. The CDR3 DNA sequence: TGTGCCAGCAGCTCTGGTGGGGTGAGCTCCTACGAGCAGTACTTC.